This T cell receptor (beta chain) is drawn from a study of blood T cells in healthy people across ages. General study points: Observed TCR beta diversity per million T cells went down as age went up. This fall followed a roughly linear course with age.

This clonotype showed up just a few times. Its cognate antigen is unknown. PCR was performed a second time for about 7 to 11 cycles using a sample-barcoded 5' primer and a J-beta primer mix. Tagging of each cDNA molecule was performed by a template-switch adaptor with 12 random nucleotides. TCRdb itself ran the 5' RACE reads through MiXCR, one entry per CDR3 protein. The sample has approximately 1,000,000 distinct CDR3 sequences, more than 40% seen once. The CDR3 runs to 16 residues. The ends lost 4 bases at V and 4 bases at J; junction bases unmatched: 11. The V gene's germline CDR1 is GTSNPN and CDR2 SVGIG (reference sequence).

Sequencing was carried out using blood. This clonotype was obtained from a woman in her sixties or seventies in good health. V is TRBV30 and J is TRBJ2-1; 9 positions match TRBD2. CDR3 protein: CAWISRPSGTYNEQFF. The CDR3 nucleotides are TGTGCCTGGATTAGTAGGCCTAGCGGGACTTACAATGAGCAGTTCTTC.